This TCR beta chain was identified during a study of blood T cell repertoires in COVID-19 (dated by TCRdb to the early 2020s). Some background on the complete study: Samples covering the acute and convalescent phases of COVID-19 were provided by collaborators in the United States, Italy and Spain. The material from the prospective study consisted of cDNA or gDNA derived from T cells, B-cell-depleted T cells, or PBMCs. Deeply sampled blood TCRbeta repertoires from subjects exposed to, actively infected with, or recovered from COVID-19 were included in the dataset. The repertoires were released in a freely available public database intended as a resource for research on the immune response to SARS-CoV-2. The samples were drawn from two sources: the first 160 participants of the ongoing ImmuneRACE study, and over 1,000 subjects contributed by 6 global collaborators. Nearly every sample came with metadata listing a de-identified subject ID, COVID-19 status, age in years and sex. Where available, HLA class I and class II types were obtained from metadata supplied by the sample provider rather than from assay-based typing. The investigation overall reported the following: Clinical and demographic metadata were provided uncurated, with the amount varying by source and participant.

TCRbeta CDR3 regions were amplified from genomic DNA by means of the immunoSEQ Assay, a bias-controlled multiplex PCR. The paper's processing steps were these. The number of nucleated cells in each sample was estimated from the amplification of reference gene primers within the assay. Sequence reads were collapsed and filtered to measure the absolute abundance of every unique TCRbeta CDR3 rearrangement. Productive Simpson clonality was computed per sample as the square root of Simpson's diversity index over productive rearrangements. TCRdb took this table from immuneACCESS and kept in-frame rearrangements with V and J called. Such tables lack part of the clones; where checked against another copy, unresolved V genes explain under half of the gap, and the rest is unexplained. V, J and clone size are those of that table, while D and trimming were read from the DNA. For this sample the table gives 350,000 to 450,000 clones, of which 85% were detected only once. The ten most abundant clones make up roughly 3.6% of the sample.

Whole blood was collected in K2EDTA tubes by collaborating institutions according to the institutions' own protocols. For TCRbeta analysis, collaborators shipped samples as frozen whole blood, isolated PBMCs, or DNA extracted from either of those sample types. V ends up 3 bases short and J 6 bases short, with an unmatched junction base count of 6. The CDR3 holds 15 amino acids from the cysteine to the phenylalanine. Kept here is only the CDR3 DNA, which spans 45 bases and is read in frame from base 1. CDR1 SGHVS and CDR2 FQNEAQ were looked up in the germline V gene. This clone was seen a single time. What antigen it recognizes has not been identified. Base qualities are not provided; no much larger clone lies one nucleotide away.

This sequence uses TRBV7-8 and TRBJ2-1; 9 central bases correspond to TRBD1. This receptor was taken from a woman aged 18 to 35 with acute or convalescent COVID-19. Input material: peripheral blood. The DNA sequence is given as TGTGCCAGCAGCTTCGGGACAGGGAAACTCAATGAGCAGTTCTTC. This sequence encodes CASSFGTGKLNEQFF.